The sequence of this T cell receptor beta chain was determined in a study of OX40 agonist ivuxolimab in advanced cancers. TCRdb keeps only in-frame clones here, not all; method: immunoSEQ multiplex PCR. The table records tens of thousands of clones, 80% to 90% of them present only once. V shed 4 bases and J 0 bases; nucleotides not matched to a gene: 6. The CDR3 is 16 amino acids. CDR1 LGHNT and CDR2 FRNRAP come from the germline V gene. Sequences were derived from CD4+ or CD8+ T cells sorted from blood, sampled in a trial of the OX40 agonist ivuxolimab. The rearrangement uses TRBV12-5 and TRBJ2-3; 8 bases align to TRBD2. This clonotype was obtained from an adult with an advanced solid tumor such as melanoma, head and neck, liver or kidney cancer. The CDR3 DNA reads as TGTGCTAGTGGTTCACGACTAGCGTCTAGCACAGATACGCAGTATTTT. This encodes CASGSRLASSTDTQYF.